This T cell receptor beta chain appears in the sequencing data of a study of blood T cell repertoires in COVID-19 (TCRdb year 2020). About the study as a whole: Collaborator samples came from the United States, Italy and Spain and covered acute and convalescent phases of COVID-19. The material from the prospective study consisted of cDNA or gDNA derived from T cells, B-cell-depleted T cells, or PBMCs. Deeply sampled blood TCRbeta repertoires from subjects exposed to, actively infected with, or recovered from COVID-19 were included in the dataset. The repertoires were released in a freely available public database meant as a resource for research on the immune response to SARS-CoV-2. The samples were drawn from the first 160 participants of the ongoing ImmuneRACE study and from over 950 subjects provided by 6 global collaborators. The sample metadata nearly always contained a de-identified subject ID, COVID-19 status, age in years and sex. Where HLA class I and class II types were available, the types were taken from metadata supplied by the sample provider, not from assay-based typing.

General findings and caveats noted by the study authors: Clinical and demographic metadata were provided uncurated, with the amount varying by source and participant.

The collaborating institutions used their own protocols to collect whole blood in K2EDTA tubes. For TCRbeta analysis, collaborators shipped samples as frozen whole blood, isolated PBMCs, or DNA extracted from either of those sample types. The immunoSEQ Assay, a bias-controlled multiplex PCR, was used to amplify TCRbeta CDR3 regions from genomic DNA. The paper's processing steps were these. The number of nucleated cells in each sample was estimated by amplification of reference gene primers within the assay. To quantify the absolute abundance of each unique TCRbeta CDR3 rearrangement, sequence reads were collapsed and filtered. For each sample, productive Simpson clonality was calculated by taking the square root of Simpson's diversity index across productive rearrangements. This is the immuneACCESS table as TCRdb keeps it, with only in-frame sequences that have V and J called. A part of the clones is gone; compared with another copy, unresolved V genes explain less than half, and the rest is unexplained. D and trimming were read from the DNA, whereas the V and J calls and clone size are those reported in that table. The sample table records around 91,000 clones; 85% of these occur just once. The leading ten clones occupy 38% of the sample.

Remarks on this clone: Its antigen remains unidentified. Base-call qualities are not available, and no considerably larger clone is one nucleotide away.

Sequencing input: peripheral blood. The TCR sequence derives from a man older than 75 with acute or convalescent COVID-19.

The sequenced DNA: TGTGCCAGCAGCCCGGGGACAAACCCTCTCATCACCCTCCACTTT. Translated, this gives CASSPGTNPLITLHF. Recombination joined TRBV5-4 with TRBJ1-6; the D region possibly corresponds to TRBD1 (6 bases align). CDR1 is given as SGHNT and CDR2 as YYREEE, both from the germline V gene (reference sequence). Its CDR3 holds 15 amino acids, cysteine through phenylalanine. Of the read, only the CDR3 DNA is kept; its 45 bases are in frame from base 1. The junction carries 22 bases between V and J, which are trimmed by 4 bases and 14 bases respectively.